The 15 T cell receptor beta chains presented below share a single source sample, sequenced in a study of T cell responses to AZD1222 COVID-19 vaccine. Profiled with immunoSEQ multiplex PCR; TCRdb holds only in-frame clones, not every one. This sample yields roughly 120,000 clones, of which about nine tenths are seen a single time; about 1.2% belongs to the top ten. The sequenced sample was peripheral blood, obtained on day 0 of AZD1222 vaccination. The receptors stem from an adult in good health.

Comment on this clone: Other nucleotide sequences in the sample specify the same CDR3. The gene calls are TRBV12-3 or TRBV12-4 and TRBJ2-3; a weak D match, TRBD1 (6 bases). The CDR3 sequence is 13 residues long. Trimming pared 2 bases from V and 4 bases from J, leaving 7 bases between. The CDR3 loop reads CASSLQGPDTQYF. In DNA form, the CDR3 reads TGTGCCAGCAGTTTACAGGGGCCAGATACGCAGTATTTT.

The sample holds a few counts of this clone. V and J are TRBV18 and TRBJ1-2; 8 bases are shared with TRBD1. The germline V gene encodes CDR1 KGHSH and CDR2 LQKENI. The CDR3 spans 14 residues. V was pared by 3 bases and J by 7 bases, with 7 bases of the junction left unmatched. As DNA, the CDR3 is TGTGCCAGCTCACCCCAGACAGGGGACGGTGGCTACACCTTC. Its protein is CASSPQTGDGGYTF.

The J gene is TRBJ1-2, the V gene TRBV18; D is unclear. V was trimmed by 4 bases and J by 7 bases, leaving 10 bases between them. The V gene's germline CDR1 is KGHSH and CDR2 LQKENI. The CDR3 has 12 residues. CDR3 coding DNA: TGTGCCAGCTCACGCGACTGGGGTGGCTACACCTTC. Translation gives CASSRDWGGYTF.

The chain joins TRBV5-4 to TRBJ2-1; tentative D call: TRBD2 (6 bases). Germline-derived CDR1 and CDR2 are SGHNT and YYREEE (reference sequence). The CDR3 consists of 14 residues. Trimming left V 4 bases short and J 8 bases short, with 16 bases between. In DNA form, the CDR3 reads TGTGCCAGCAGCGAGTCTCCGGGGGTCGATGAGCAGTTCTTC. It codes for CASSESPGVDEQFF.

CDR3 sequence (DNA): TGTGCCAGCAGTGCGGAGGCTGTTAACACTGAAGCTTTCTTT. Amino acid sequence: CASSAEAVNTEAFF. The V call is TRBV2, the J call TRBJ1-1, with D hard to call. The CDR3 has 14 amino acids. The V gene's germline CDR1 is SNHLY and CDR2 FYNNEI. The V end lost 4 bases, the J end lost 2 bases, and 11 bases lay between the germline ends.

This chain uses TRBV2 with TRBJ1-1; 11 nucleotides match TRBD1. The CDR3 has 17 amino acids. With V trimmed by 2 bases and J by 4 bases, 9 bases remained unmatched. CDR1 is SNHLY, CDR2 FYNNEI, per germline. CDR3: CASSEFRTGGRGTEAFF. The CDR3 DNA reads TGTGCCAGCAGTGAATTTAGGACAGGGGGCCGGGGCACTGAAGCTTTCTTT.

The gene calls are TRBV6-5 and TRBJ1-5; D ambiguous. V was cut by 7 bases and J by 5 bases, with 15 bases left in between. Germline loops: CDR1 MNHEY, CDR2 SVGAGI. The CDR3 runs to 14 residues. CDR3 in amino acids: CASNLLGRDQPQHF. The CDR3 nucleotides read TGTGCCAGCAACCTCTTGGGTAGGGATCAGCCCCAGCATTTT.

J is TRBJ2-2 and V is TRBV19; D gene unclear. Germline-derived CDR1 and CDR2 are LNHDA and SQIVND (reference sequence). V lost 6 bases to trimming and J lost 1 base, with 9 bases between them. The CDR3 extends over 14 amino acids. CDR3 in DNA: TGTGCCAGTAGATTCGGGCAGAACACCGGGGAGCTGTTTTTT. It is translated as CASRFGQNTGELFF.

The chain couples TRBV6-5 to TRBJ1-2, with D maybe TRBD1 (5 bases). V was pared by 8 bases and J by 3 bases, with 10 bases between. This CDR3 has 12 residues. Germline CDR1 MNHEY, CDR2 SVGAGI. The CDR3 loop reads CASSGRDYGYTF. CDR3 bases: TGTGCCAGCTCGGGGCGGGACTATGGCTACACCTTC.

This clone has just a few counts. J is TRBJ1-1 and V is TRBV6-2 or TRBV6-3, with D perhaps TRBD1 (6 bases). The germline gives CDR1 MNHEY, CDR2 SVGEGT. The CDR3 runs 16 residues. V lost 0 bases, J lost 7 bases, and 18 bases lay in between. The CDR3 DNA reads as TGTGCCAGCAGTTACTCGATGTCTAGGGGGTTGTTTGAAGCTTTCTTT. It is translated as CASSYSMSRGLFEAFF.

The gene calls are TRBV7-9 and TRBJ1-1; TRBD1 matches at 8 bases. Germline CDR1 SEHNR, CDR2 FQNEAQ (reference sequence). The CDR3 totals 14 residues. V shed 2 bases, J shed 8 bases, and the junction held 7 bases outside the gene matches. CDR3 bases: TGTGCCAGCAGCTTAACAGGGGGGAGAACAGAAGCTTTCTTT. Protein product: CASSLTGGRTEAFF.

The rearrangement links TRBV5-1 to TRBJ1-6; 9 bases agree with TRBD1. The CDR3 loop spans 15 amino acids. From germline, CDR1 is SGHRS and CDR2 YFSETQ. With V trimmed by 4 bases and J by 7 bases, 6 bases remained unmatched. CDR3 in amino acids: CASSIRTGVNSPLHF. The CDR3 DNA reads as TGCGCCAGCAGCATAAGGACAGGGGTAAATTCACCCCTCCACTTT.

V and J are TRBV7-8 and TRBJ2-3; either TRBD1 or TRBD2 may supply D (6 bases each). Germline loops: CDR1 SGHVS, CDR2 FQNEAQ. Trimming shortened V by 2 bases and J by 2 bases, and 20 bases separated the two germline ends. The CDR3 sequence is 18 residues long. CDR3 sequence: CASSLMGAFGGATDTQYF. CDR3 DNA: TGTGCCAGCAGCTTAATGGGGGCTTTTGGAGGGGCCACAGATACGCAGTATTTT.

The chain carries TRBV4-2 and TRBJ1-1; D gene uncertain. Trimming cost V 2 bases and J 5 bases, with 12 bases left between them. The CDR3 sequence is 14 residues long. CDR1 and CDR2 (germline): LGHNA, YNFKEQ. As DNA, the CDR3 is TGTGCCAGCAGCCAATTGGGCGCGGAGACTGAAGCTTTCTTT. Its protein is CASSQLGAETEAFF.

This clone showed up just once. The chain carries TRBV9 and TRBJ2-5, with D possibly being TRBD2 (5 bases). This CDR3 contains 14 residues. The germline gives CDR1 SGDLS, CDR2 YYNGEE. V shed 3 bases and J shed 7 bases, with 16 bases lying between them. The CDR3 here is CASSEGSVPGTQYF. In nucleotides, the CDR3 is TGTGCCAGCAGCGAGGGTAGCGTCCCAGGGACCCAGTACTTC. Variable domain in full (rest from reference TRBV9 and TRBJ2-5): DSGVTQTPKHLITATGQRVTLRCSPRSGDLSVYWYQQSLDQGLQFLIQYYNGEERAKGNILERFSAQQFPDLHSELNLSSLELGDSALYFCASSEGSVPGTQYFGPGTRLLVL.